The 31 T cell receptor beta chains listed next were all sequenced from one sample in a study of blood T cells in healthy people across ages. Alongside a J-beta primer mix, a sample-barcoded 5' primer served in a second PCR lasting 7 to 11 cycles. From the 5' RACE reads, TCRdb called clonotypes with MiXCR, one entry per CDR3 protein. The profile shows hundreds of thousands of distinct CDR3 sequences, roughly two fifths of them singletons. The source material was blood. These receptors all come from a man older than 75 in good health.

In this sample, this clonotype turned up a few times. The rearrangement links TRBV12-3 or TRBV12-4 to TRBJ2-5; 13 bases fit TRBD2. The CDR3 runs to 16 residues. J gave up 2 bases and V 3 bases, and 3 bases lay outside the gene matches. The CDR3 is CASSLTSGGLQETQYF. As DNA, the CDR3 is TGTGCCAGCAGTTTGACTAGCGGGGGGTTACAAGAGACCCAGTACTTC.

This clonotype appeared a few times. The chain combines TRBV29-1 with TRBJ2-7; 10 nucleotides agree with TRBD2. Germline CDR1 SQVTM, CDR2 ANQGSEA. This CDR3 comprises 15 residues. Unmatched junction bases numbered 9, after V lost 5 bases and J lost 2 bases. The CDR3 nucleotides are TGCAGCGTTTCCGGGACTAGCGAGGATGCCTACGAGCAGTACTTC. Protein product: CSVSGTSEDAYEQYF.

The V call is TRBV5-1, the J call TRBJ2-7; D uncertain. Trimming shortened V by 4 bases and J by 7 bases, and 9 bases separated the two germline ends. Per the germline V gene, CDR1 is SGHRS and CDR2 is YFSETQ. The CDR3 sequence is 11 residues long. In DNA, the CDR3 is TGCGCCAGCAGCGCCGCTGTAGAGCAGTACTTC. Translated, it gives CASSAAVEQYF.

Regarding this clonotype: A much larger clonotype is one base distant, so this may be a read error. This sequence joins TRBV29-1 and TRBJ2-7; 7 nucleotides line up with TRBD1. The CDR3 has 14 residues. CDR1 and CDR2 from the germline V gene are SQVTM and ANQGSEA. V was pared by 7 bases and J by 7 bases, with 16 bases of the junction left unmatched. CDR3 protein: CSAGPRQGYNEQYF. CDR3 nucleotides: TGCAGCGCAGGCCCTAGACAGGGCTACAATGAGCAGTACTTC.

This clonotype was picked up a small number of times. The CDR3 bases are TGTGCCAGCAGCCATGGACGTGGGGGCCTCCAAGAGACCCAGTACTTC. Protein product: CASSHGRGGLQETQYF. This chain links TRBV7-2 with TRBJ2-5, with a weak D call TRBD1 (6 bases). Germline CDR1 and CDR2: SGHTA and FQGNSA. The CDR3 is made up of 16 amino acids. V lost 5 bases, J lost 1 base, and 17 bases lay in between.

This clonotype has more than one count but fewer than ten. V gene TRBV20-1 combines with J gene TRBJ2-1; 9 bases are shared with TRBD1. With 3 bases clipped from V and 5 bases from J, the junction kept 8 bases outside the gene matches. The germline V gene has CDR1 DFQATT and CDR2 SNEGSKA (reference sequence). This CDR3 is built from 15 residues. The CDR3 spells CSASPDRGENNEQFF. Here the CDR3 DNA reads TGCAGTGCTAGCCCCGACAGGGGGGAGAACAATGAGCAGTTCTTC.

V is TRBV6-5 and J is TRBJ2-3, with D perhaps being TRBD1 or TRBD2 (5 bases each). CDR1 and CDR2 (germline): MNHEY, SVGAGI. V was cut by 6 bases and J by 2 bases, with 9 bases left in between. The CDR3 length is 13 residues. In DNA form, the CDR3 reads TGTGCCAGCAGAGGGGACCTCACAGATACGCAGTATTTT. Protein sequence: CASRGDLTDTQYF.

The sample holds a few counts of this clonotype. The CDR3 sequence is CASSQGSTGGNEQFF. CDR3 DNA sequence: TGTGCCAGCAGCCAAGGTTCGACAGGGGGGAATGAGCAGTTCTTC. This chain joins TRBV3-1 and TRBJ2-1; 9 nucleotides align to TRBD1. J lost 7 bases, V lost 1 base, and 5 bases had no gene match. Per the germline V gene, CDR1 is LGHDT and CDR2 is YNNKEL (reference sequence). CDR3 size: 15 residues.

This clonotype was counted between two and nine times. The chain combines TRBV5-8 with TRBJ2-4; 8 bases fit TRBD1. This CDR3 is built from 15 residues. The V gene end was trimmed by 3 bases and the J gene end by 6 bases; junction bases not matched to a gene: 8. The germline CDR1 and CDR2 sequences are SGHTS and YDEGEE. This CDR3 reads CASSSRTGMINIQYF. DNA of the CDR3: TGTGCCAGCAGCTCCAGGACAGGGATGATAAACATTCAGTACTTC.

The V call is TRBV5-1, the J call TRBJ2-6, with 7 bases aligning to TRBD1. Germline CDR1 SGHRS, CDR2 YFSETQ. The J segment lost 0 bases and the V segment lost 2 bases, leaving 8 bases of the junction unmatched. The CDR3 consists of 18 residues. CDR3 nucleotide sequence: TGCGCCAGCAGCTTCAGACAGGGCGGAAGCTCTGGGGCCAACGTCCTGACTTTC. Translating it yields CASSFRQGGSSGANVLTF. Combining the CDR3 with reference TRBV5-1 and TRBJ2-6 gives the whole variable domain KAGVTQTPRYLIKTRGQQVTLSCSPISGHRSVSWYQQTPGQGLQFLFEYFSETQRNKGNFPGRFSGRQFSNSRSEMNVSTLELGDSALYLCASSFRQGGSSGANVLTFGAGSRLTVL.

With regard to this clonotype: The germline gene is not matched at one end of the junction; a read error may be the cause. This CDR3 is CAGSLEAGGSIQYF. In DNA form, the CDR3 reads TGTGCCGGCAGCTTAGAAGCGGGGGGCTCCATTCAGTACTTC. The chain uses TRBV7-2 and TRBJ2-4; 9 bases are a match to TRBD2. There are 14 residues in the CDR3. In germline, CDR1 is SGHTA, CDR2 FQGNSA.

The V call is TRBV24-1, the J call TRBJ2-3, with D possibly called TRBD1 or TRBD2 (5 bases each). The CDR3 is 17 amino acids. V was trimmed by 3 bases and J by 8 bases, leaving 23 bases between them. The V gene's germline CDR1 is KGHDR and CDR2 SFDVKD. In nucleotides, the CDR3 is TGTGCCACCAGTGATACAACAGGTATAGCGACTCAGAGTACGCAGTATTTT. Protein sequence: CATSDTTGIATQSTQYF.

A word on this clonotype: The junction differs from germline at one of its ends, possibly a read error. V and J are TRBV10-3 and TRBJ1-1; D remains ambiguous. CDR3 length: 14 residues. CDR1 ENHRY and CDR2 SYGVKD come from the germline V gene. The CDR3 DNA sequence: TGTGCCATCAACGAAGGTTCGGTGAACGCTGAAGCTTTCTTT. Protein product: CAINEGSVNAEAFF.

The CDR3 protein is CSASPRVVGETQYF. CDR3 nucleotide sequence: TGCAGTGCTAGTCCGCGGGTCGTTGGGGAGACCCAGTACTTC. The chain employs TRBV20-1 and TRBJ2-5, with a tentative D call TRBD2 (5 bases). This CDR3 spans 14 amino acids. CDR1 is DFQATT and CDR2 is SNEGSKA in the germline V gene (reference sequence). V gave up 3 bases and J gave up 5 bases, with 16 bases separating them.

This clonotype showed up many times. V usage is TRBV3-1 and J usage is TRBJ2-4; D unclear. The germline gives CDR1 LGHDT, CDR2 YNNKEL (reference sequence). This CDR3 has 15 residues. The ends were cut back, 3 bases at V and 0 bases at J, with 9 bases in the middle. CDR3 loop: CASSQGAVAKNIQYF. Here the CDR3 DNA reads TGTGCCAGCAGCCAGGGTGCCGTAGCCAAAAACATTCAGTACTTC.

This clonotype showed up just a few times. This chain joins TRBV27 and TRBJ2-5; 7 positions agree with TRBD2. In germline, CDR1 is MNHEY, CDR2 SMNVEV (reference sequence). V was pared by 2 bases and J by 5 bases, with 8 bases of the junction left unmatched. The CDR3 extends over 15 amino acids. In DNA form, the CDR3 reads TGTGCCAGCAGTTTACTCGCGGGAGCTCGGGAGACCCAGTACTTC. Residues: CASSLLAGARETQYF.

The V call is TRBV6-2 or TRBV6-3, the J call TRBJ2-2; D remains ambiguous. Trimming left V 6 bases short and J 0 bases short, with 14 bases between. The CDR3 totals 16 residues. Per the germline V gene, CDR1 is MNHEY and CDR2 is SVGEGT. The CDR3 spells CASRRLPASNTGELFF. The CDR3 DNA reads TGTGCCAGCAGAAGGCTACCTGCTTCGAACACCGGGGAGCTGTTTTTT.

This chain connects TRBV2 to TRBJ2-2; 8 bases map to TRBD1. V was pared by 4 bases and J by 7 bases, with 8 bases of the junction left unmatched. This CDR3 has 15 residues. The germline CDR1 and CDR2 sequences are SNHLY and FYNNEI. Here the CDR3 reads CASSVGHRGDGELFF. In DNA form, the CDR3 reads TGTGCCAGCAGTGTCGGGCACAGGGGGGACGGGGAGCTGTTTTTT.

On this clonotype: At one of its ends the junction is not consistent with the germline gene, which may arise from a read error. The chain carries TRBV2 and TRBJ2-6; D uncertain. The germline V gene encodes CDR1 SNHLY and CDR2 FYNNEI. The CDR3 runs to 12 residues. CDR3 nucleotide sequence: TGTGTCAGCAGTGATCTTCTGGTCGTCCTGACTTTC. It encodes CVSSDLLVVLTF.

This clonotype appeared a few times. CDR3 DNA sequence: TGTGCCAGCAGCTTATCCTGGTCCGCAGATACGCAGTATTTT. Amino acids: CASSLSWSADTQYF. This chain joins TRBV7-8 and TRBJ2-3; unclear D gene. The CDR3 is made up of 14 amino acids. CDR1 SGHVS and CDR2 FQNEAQ come from the germline V gene. V lost 2 bases and J lost 4, with 10 bases in between.

This clonotype appeared a few times. This rearrangement joins TRBV6-5 to TRBJ2-5; 9 bases fit TRBD1. Trimming took 2 bases from V and 5 from J; bases not matched to a gene: 9. The CDR3 is made up of 16 amino acids. CDR1 and CDR2 (germline): MNHEY, SVGAGI. Here the CDR3 reads CASSYARNRGLETQYF. DNA of the CDR3: TGTGCCAGCAGTTACGCGAGAAACAGGGGGCTGGAGACCCAGTACTTC.

The genes are TRBV24-1 and TRBJ2-3, with a tentative D call TRBD1 (5 bases). The germline gives CDR1 KGHDR, CDR2 SFDVKD. Between the trimmed V and J ends, which lost 5 bases and 3 bases, there was a span of 11 bases. The CDR3 covers 14 residues. In DNA form, the CDR3 reads TGTGCCACCAGTGCGCAGGGTCGGACAGATACGCAGTATTTT. It translates to CATSAQGRTDTQYF.

A few counts support this clonotype. The CDR3 reads CASSTRGGGDTQYF. CDR3 DNA: TGTGCCAGCAGCACCAGGGGGGGAGGAGATACGCAGTATTTT. The rearrangement joins TRBV7-2 to TRBJ2-3; D possibly uses TRBD1 or TRBD2 (7 bases each). Looked up from germline, CDR1 is SGHTA and CDR2 is FQGNSA. V lost 5 bases, J lost 5 bases, and 14 bases lay in between. This CDR3 has 14 residues.

This clonotype was seen only a few times. The chain joins TRBV2 to TRBJ2-7; 11 bases are a match to TRBD2. The V gene's germline CDR1 is SNHLY and CDR2 FYNNEI. This CDR3 has 14 residues. The V segment lost 2 bases and the J segment 7 bases; nucleotides outside the gene matches: 4. The CDR3 DNA reads as TGTGCCAGCAGTGAATGGCTAGCGGGAGGTGAGCAGTACTTC. Its translation is CASSEWLAGGEQYF.

This clonotype occurred once. The chain is built from TRBV6-6 and TRBJ1-2; D is perhaps TRBD1 (6 bases). Trimming took 0 bases from V and 1 from J, leaving 9 bases between them. In germline, CDR1 is MNHNY, CDR2 SVGAGI (reference sequence). CDR3 length: 15 amino acids. The CDR3 protein is CASSYSGGNNYGYTF. The CDR3 DNA follows: TGTGCCAGCAGTTACTCTGGGGGCAATAACTATGGCTACACCTTC.

The V and J genes are TRBV20-1 and TRBJ2-5; a possible D gene is TRBD2 (5 bases). The V gene lost 2 bases and the J gene lost 11 bases, with 27 bases spanning the gap. Germline V lookup: CDR1 DFQATT, CDR2 SNEGSKA (reference sequence). The CDR3 loop spans 16 amino acids. DNA for the CDR3: TGCAGTGCTAGAACCCCCCCGACGGGAAAATACAATGAGCAGTACTTC. It codes for CSARTPPTGKYNEQYF.

Note on this clonotype: Possible read error: a much larger clone is one base away. The J gene is TRBJ2-1, the V gene TRBV12-3 or TRBV12-4, with 7 bases matching TRBD2. The CDR3 covers 16 residues. CDR3 amino acids: CAGRTLGRGSYNEQFF. The CDR3 coding sequence is TGTGCCGGCAGGACCCTTGGGAGGGGCTCCTACAATGAGCAGTTCTTC.

V gene TRBV6-2 or TRBV6-3 combines with J gene TRBJ2-3; the D is unclear. Trimming pared 7 bases from V and 1 base from J, leaving 9 bases between. CDR3 length: 13 amino acids. Germline loops: CDR1 MNHEY, CDR2 SVGEGT. The CDR3 region is CASNQARTDTQYF. CDR3 bases: TGTGCCAGCAACCAAGCTCGCACAGATACGCAGTATTTT.

The J gene is TRBJ2-3, the V gene TRBV4-2; D is unresolved. The CDR3 runs 13 residues. Trimming removed 1 base at V and 6 bases at J, with 8 bases between. Germline lookup yields CDR1 LGHNA and CDR2 YNFKEQ. CDR3 in DNA: TGTGCCAGCAGCCAAGGTAAAGAGGATACGCAGTATTTT. Its translation: CASSQGKEDTQYF.

CDR3 DNA: TGTGCCACCAGTCCGCGGGAGGCCAGCTCCTACGAGCAGTACTTC. Encoded protein: CATSPREASSYEQYF. The chain links TRBV15 to TRBJ2-7; 8 bases match TRBD2. The CDR3 is 15 amino acids. Losses at the gene ends were 6 bases for V and 0 bases for J; bases not matched to a gene: 7. Looked up from germline, CDR1 is LNHNV and CDR2 is YYDKDF (reference sequence).

This rearrangement joins TRBV29-1 to TRBJ1-4; D gene uncertain. The V end lost 7 bases, the J end lost 3 bases, and 12 bases lay between the germline ends. The germline gives CDR1 SQVTM, CDR2 ANQGSEA. The length of the CDR3 is 13 residues. The CDR3 nucleotides read TGCAGCGCTTCTGGAGGGCCTAATGAAAAACTGTTTTTT. Encoded protein: CSASGGPNEKLFF.